This T cell receptor (beta chain) was found in a study of response to subunit inactivated influenza vaccine. The study, taken as a whole, reports: Every seasonal influenza vaccination brings in few new T cells, the authors suggested.

This clonotype appeared many times. Its antigen remains unknown. The V end lost 1 base, the J end lost 1 base, and 5 bases lay between the germline ends. The CDR3 spans 15 residues. Germline CDR1 and CDR2: SGHTA and FQGTGA. Each CDR3 protein gets one entry after TCRdb re-called the RT-PCR reads with MiXCR. The sample lists about 240,000 distinct CDR3 sequences; less than 15% were seen once. Specimen: non-naive T cells sorted from PBMCs, collected 14 to 15 days before vaccination. This clonotype was sampled from a man aged 50-59 years who received an inactivated influenza vaccine. The genes are TRBV7-3 and TRBJ2-6; no reliable D call. CDR3 sequence reads: CASSLIGSGANVLTF. The CDR3 nucleotides are TGTGCCAGCAGCTTAATCGGGTCTGGGGCCAACGTCCTGACTTTC.